The clone carrying this T cell receptor (beta chain) was detected only a few times. This entry belongs to a study of blood T cell repertoires in COVID-19. Overall study context: Whether acute or convalescent, the COVID-19 samples came from the United States, Italy and Spain. Sources were T cells, B-cell-depleted T cells, or PBMCs; the material itself was cDNA or gDNA.

Original data processing: Estimation of nucleated cell counts was performed using reference gene primer amplification. The protocol was immunoSEQ multiplex PCR, while the TCRdb copy is restricted to in-frame clones and leaves out a portion. The V and J calls and the clone size are those of that table, but D and trimming were determined from the DNA. The top ten clones hold less than 3% of a sample with about 290,000 clones, 86% of them seen once. Looked up from germline, CDR1 is LNHNV and CDR2 is YYDKDF (reference sequence). V gave up 0 bases and J gave up 0 bases, with 17 bases separating them. The CDR3 spans 18 residues.

This TCR derives from a woman between 25 and 40 years old with active or convalescent COVID-19. Sequencing input: peripheral blood. The chain recombines TRBV15 with TRBJ1-1; possibly TRBD1 for D (6 bases). CDR3 protein: CATSRDPRQGRLNTEAFF. CDR3 DNA: TGTGCCACCAGCAGAGATCCCCGGCAGGGGCGATTGAACACTGAAGCTTTCTTT.